There are a few counts of the clone carrying this TCR beta chain. J gave up 4 bases and V 3 bases, and 13 bases lay outside the gene matches. Looked up from germline, CDR1 is SEHNR and CDR2 is FQNEAQ (reference sequence). The CDR3 totals 17 residues. The data stem from a study of tumor-infiltrating lymphocytes in localized non-small cell lung cancer. Study details: Several tumor histologies, both smoking statuses, and some post-neoadjuvant chemotherapy samples were included.

Generated by immunoSEQ multiplex PCR, the TCRdb table keeps only in-frame clones and is missing some. This table has around 14,000 clones, under 70% appearing once. V usage is TRBV7-9 and J usage is TRBJ2-5; TRBD2 agrees at 8 bases. The sequencing input was uninvolved lung tissue not adjacent to the tumor. This TCR derives from a human donor with non-small cell lung cancer. CDR3 in DNA: TGTGCCAGCAGCTTCAGCACCGTAGGACTAGCAGGAGAGACCCAGTACTTC. Translated: CASSFSTVGLAGETQYF.